A selection of T cell receptor beta chains follows, all from one sample in a study of control samples from healthy donors and cancer patients. The method was immunoSEQ multiplex PCR; TCRdb's version includes in-frame clones alone and lacks a portion of them. The repertoire consists of about 150,000 clones, with 80% to 90% occurring once and the leading ten covering more than 1.5%. The sequencing input was blood. Receptors originate from a man younger than 35 in good health. Each CDR3 is given with its conserved first and last residue. The D gene is left open where the match is weak. A clone size is listed for some rows: how often the clone was seen (once, few, many), or a class if it is expanded.

d_gene | j_gene | abundance | v_gene | CDR3nt | CDR3aa
TRBD2 | TRBJ2-7 | once | TRBV10-3 | TGTGCCATCAGGGAAGGGACTAGCGGGGCCTACGAGCAGTACTTC | CAIREGTSGAYEQYF
TRBD2 | TRBJ2-3 | - | TRBV7-9 | TGTGCAGAAAGGACGGGAGGATCAGATACGCAGTATTTT | CAERTGGSDTQYF
- | TRBJ2-3 | - | TRBV13 | TGTGCCAGCAGCCCCAAGGGTCAGGCGTACACAGATACGCAGTATTTT | CASSPKGQAYTDTQYF
TRBD1 | TRBJ1-2 | few | TRBV27 | TGTGCCAGCAGTTTGTGGGCAGGGGGCGATGGCTACACCTTC | CASSLWAGGDGYTF
- | TRBJ2-7 | few | TRBV2 | TGTGCCAGCACCCCCGGCCCAGGGGTGCGGTACGAGCAGTACTTC | CASTPGPGVRYEQYF
- | TRBJ1-6 | many | TRBV5-1 | TGCGCCAGCAGCTTGTTGGGGAGTTCCTATAATTCACCCCTCCACTTT | CASSLLGSSYNSPLHF
- | TRBJ1-2 | - | TRBV28 | TGTGCCAGCAGTTCCGGCGACGGAAACTATGGCTACACCTTC | CASSSGDGNYGYTF
TRBD2 | TRBJ2-2 | - | TRBV2 | TGTGCCGGCCGGGCGGGGGAGACCGGGGAGCTGTTTTTT | CAGRAGETGELFF
TRBD1 | TRBJ2-4 | - | TRBV7-2 | TGTGCCAGCAGCTTAGGTACAGGGGGCGCAAGGCAGTACTTC | CASSLGTGGARQYF
- | TRBJ1-2 | - | TRBV12-3/TRBV12-4 | TGTGCCAGCACCGTTCCAGGCCTTTATGGCTACACCTTC | CASTVPGLYGYTF
- | TRBJ1-4 | once | TRBV10-3 | TGTGCCATCAGAGAGGGCTCAACTAATGAAAAACTGTTTTTT | CAIREGSTNEKLFF
TRBD1 | TRBJ2-5 | - | TRBV19 | TGTGCCAGTAGGAAGAAGCTACGGGACAGCCCTCAAGACCTGCAAGAGACCCAGTACTTC | CASRKKLRDSPQDLQETQYF
- | TRBJ1-1 | - | TRBV19 | TGTGCCAGTAGTCCGGATGAGGGAATGAACACTGAAGCTTTCTTT | CASSPDEGMNTEAFF
TRBD1 | TRBJ1-1 | once | TRBV4-3 | TGCGCCAGCAGCCCGGGACAGTCTAACACTGAAGCTTTCTTT | CASSPGQSNTEAFF
- | TRBJ2-3 | - | TRBV7-2 | TGTGCCAGCAGCTTAGTATTCGACCAGGTCGCAGATACGCAGTATTTT | CASSLVFDQVADTQYF
- | TRBJ1-4 | - | TRBV2 | TGTGCCAGCAGTGAAGACCGAGAAAAACTGTTTTTT | CASSEDREKLFF